These T cell receptor beta chains were read from a single sample in a study of PD-1 blockade in classical Hodgkin lymphoma. The method was immunoSEQ multiplex PCR; TCRdb's version includes in-frame clones alone and lacks a portion of them. The table shows approximately 36,000 clones, with approximately 70% occurring only once. Here the sequenced sample was peripheral blood mononuclear cells (PBMCs), taken before the second cycle of nivolumab. These receptor sequences come from a human donor with classical Hodgkin lymphoma. Both conserved end residues are part of each CDR3. A D gene is named only where the DNA matches it firmly.

>TRBV7-4|17|TRBJ2-1|TRBD2
CASSYGREWCIGNEQFF
>TRBV11-3|15|TRBJ2-1|NA
CASSLGGQSYNEQFF
>TRBV4-3|13|TRBJ2-7|NA
CASSQAVTYGQYF
>TRBV5-5|14|TRBJ1-2|NA
CASSSPVRGYGYTF
>TRBV19|16|TRBJ1-2|NA
CASSMSVTREGYGYTF
>TRBV4-2|15|TRBJ2-5|TRBD1
CASSPAQGALETQYF
>TRBV27|14|TRBJ2-5|NA
CASGYMGLQETQYF
>TRBV5-1|14|TRBJ2-5|NA
CASSLSPAQETQYF
>TRBV29-1|13|TRBJ2-2|NA
CSVSATRTGELFF
>TRBV5-1|15|TRBJ1-1|NA
CASSLLTGPNTEAFF
>TRBV5-8|13|TRBJ2-5|TRBD1
CASSGTDQETQYF
>TRBV28|16|TRBJ1-5|TRBD1
CASSPSGQGLGQPQHF
>TRBV7-3|15|TRBJ1-4|NA
CASSLTGGYGEKLFF
>TRBV7-2|15|TRBJ2-1|NA
CASSLASASYNEQFF
>TRBV25-1|12|TRBJ2-1|NA
CASSASIGEQFF
>TRBV18|13|TRBJ2-3|NA
CASSPMDMNTQYF
>TRBV7-8|17|TRBJ1-1|TRBD1
CASSQGTGGEMNTEAFF
>TRBV9|16|TRBJ1-2|TRBD1
CASSAQGARVNYGYTF